This T cell receptor (beta chain) appears in the sequencing data of a study of glioma-infiltrating T cells. Using RNA template, CDR3s of TCR alpha and beta were amplified with iRepertoire arm-PCR. One entry per CDR3 protein, called by TCRdb with MiXCR from the multiplex PCR reads. The sample has about 130,000 distinct CDR3 sequences; approximately 26% are singletons. The germline V and J ends were trimmed by 3 bases and 3 bases, with 14 bases remaining between them. This CDR3 spans 14 amino acids. CDR1 is DFQATT, CDR2 SNEGSKA, per germline (reference sequence). The clonotype originates from a human donor with low-grade glioma or glioblastoma, undergoing nonglioma brain surgery, or in good health (not recorded which). The gene calls are TRBV20-1 and TRBJ1-1, with a possible D match to TRBD1 (6 bases). Specimen: glioma tissue, nonneoplastic brain tissue, or PBMCs (not recorded which). CDR3 residues: CSARRGQSDTEAFF. The CDR3 DNA is TGCAGTGCTAGGCGCGGACAGTCGGACACTGAAGCTTTCTTT.